This TCR beta chain was obtained from a study of cytomegalovirus exposure and HLA in healthy donors. The PCR ran on 60 Vbeta and 13 Jbeta primers. The data were produced by immunoSEQ multiplex PCR, yet TCRdb's version contains in-frame clones alone and is incomplete. This sample has over 150,000 clones, with 74% found just once. Study outcomes and limitations: A later analysis linked about 17,000 TCR beta sequences to HLA alleles at 0.05 false discovery rate. Later analysis identified a missense DCLRE1C variant that was linked to TCR beta V- and J-gene trimming.

The CDR3 spans 15 residues. V lost 6 bases and J lost 4; bases outside the gene matches: 8. Germline-derived CDR1 and CDR2 are MDHEN and SYDVKM. On this clone itself: No antigen is known for it.

Sequencing was performed on PBMCs. The clonotype comes from a man aged 25 to 45 in good health and CMV-seronegative. V is TRBV28 and J is TRBJ1-5; TRBD1 aligns across 8 bases. DNA for the CDR3: TGTGCCAGCAGCTCTTATTACAGGGGGAATCAGCCCCAGCATTTT. Its protein product is CASSSYYRGNQPQHF.